These 7 T cell receptor beta chains originate from one sample sequenced in a study of cytomegalovirus exposure and HLA in healthy donors. The PCR ran on 60 Vbeta and 13 Jbeta primers. Sequenced by immunoSEQ multiplex PCR; TCRdb stores in-frame clones only, minus some. This table has under 200,000 clones, roughly 65% appearing once. The sequenced material came from PBMCs. These receptors came from a woman younger than 35 in good health and CMV-seropositive.

This rearrangement joins TRBV5-4 to TRBJ1-1; 7 bases are a match to TRBD1. CDR1 is SGHNT, CDR2 YYREEE, per germline (reference sequence). Trimming took 5 bases from V and 2 from J; bases not matched to a gene: 6. The CDR3 length is 14 residues. CDR3 sequence: CASSRDRSNTEAFF. The CDR3 DNA is TGTGCCAGCAGTAGGGACAGATCTAACACTGAAGCTTTCTTT.

The V call is TRBV10-3, the J call TRBJ2-1, with 9 bases fitting TRBD2. There are 12 residues in the CDR3. Trimming at V came to 8 bases and at J to 9 bases, leaving 5 bases not matched to a gene. The germline CDR1 and CDR2 sequences are ENHRY and SYGVKD. In DNA form, the CDR3 reads TGTGCCATCGGCGGGGGGGCCTCTGAGCAGTTCTTC. It is translated as CAIGGGASEQFF.

This clone has just a few counts. The CDR3 sequence: CASSYSGRQETQYF. CDR3 sequence (DNA): TGTGCCAGCAGTTACAGCGGGCGCCAAGAGACCCAGTACTTC. The chain joins TRBV6-5 to TRBJ2-5, with D tentatively TRBD2 (6 bases). The CDR3 is 14 amino acids. The V end was cut by 2 bases, the J end by 1 base, with 8 bases between. Germline V gives CDR1 MNHEY, CDR2 SVGAGI.

The chain has TRBV7-9 and TRBJ2-5; 7 bases are a match to TRBD1. Trimming cost V 1 base and J 6 bases; bases outside gene matches: 17. Germline-derived CDR1 and CDR2 are SEHNR and FQNEAQ (reference sequence). The CDR3 is 18 amino acids. The chain's CDR3 is CASSLEQGQAEQWQTQYF. CDR3 bases: TGTGCCAGCAGCTTAGAACAAGGACAGGCGGAGCAATGGCAGACCCAGTACTTC.

This clone was counted only a few times. The rearrangement links TRBV6-6 to TRBJ2-7; TRBD2 aligns across 9 bases. In germline, CDR1 is MNHNY, CDR2 SVGAGI (reference sequence). V lost 6 bases to trimming and J lost 2 bases; unmatched junction nucleotides: 11. The CDR3 loop spans 16 amino acids. CDR3 DNA sequence: TGTGCCAGCAGGGAAAATAGCGGGAGCATGACCTACGAGCAGTACTTC. Translated: CASRENSGSMTYEQYF.

The chain uses TRBV5-4 and TRBJ2-7, with 7 bases lining up with TRBD1. J was trimmed by 1 base and V by 0 bases; bases with no gene match: 13. This CDR3 region has 18 residues. Germline CDR1 is SGHNT and CDR2 is YYREEE (reference sequence). The CDR3, as DNA: TGTGCCAGCAGCTTGGCCGGCGACAGGGTCATGCGGTCCTACGAGCAGTACTTC. This translates into CASSLAGDRVMRSYEQYF.

The chain has TRBV6-1 and TRBJ1-5, with D maybe TRBD1 (6 bases). In germline, CDR1 is MNHNS, CDR2 SASEGT. The V end lost 1 base, the J end lost 1 base, and 8 bases lay between the germline ends. The CDR3 is 15 amino acids. The CDR3 sequence: CASSEGQVSNQPQHF. As DNA, the CDR3 is TGTGCCAGCAGTGAAGGACAGGTGAGCAATCAGCCCCAGCATTTT.